This T cell receptor beta chain was identified during a study of shared clonotypes between healthy human individuals. Trimming cost V 6 bases and J 2 bases; bases outside gene matches: 13. CDR1 and CDR2 from the germline V gene are ENHRY and SYGVKD. CDR3 size: 18 residues. The data were produced by immunoSEQ multiplex PCR, yet TCRdb's version contains in-frame clones alone and is incomplete. The sample holds about 1.5 million clones, under 99% seen once. The sequence came from a man aged 30 to 45 in good health. This chain links TRBV10-3 with TRBJ2-6; 7 nucleotides line up with TRBD2. Sequenced material: naive CD4+ T cells sorted from blood. Specified subset: CD45RA+ positively selected. The CDR3 nucleotides are TGTGCCATCAGCAGGGACCTAGCGGAGCTGACTGGGGCCAACGTCCTGACTTTC. The encoded protein is CAISRDLAELTGANVLTF.